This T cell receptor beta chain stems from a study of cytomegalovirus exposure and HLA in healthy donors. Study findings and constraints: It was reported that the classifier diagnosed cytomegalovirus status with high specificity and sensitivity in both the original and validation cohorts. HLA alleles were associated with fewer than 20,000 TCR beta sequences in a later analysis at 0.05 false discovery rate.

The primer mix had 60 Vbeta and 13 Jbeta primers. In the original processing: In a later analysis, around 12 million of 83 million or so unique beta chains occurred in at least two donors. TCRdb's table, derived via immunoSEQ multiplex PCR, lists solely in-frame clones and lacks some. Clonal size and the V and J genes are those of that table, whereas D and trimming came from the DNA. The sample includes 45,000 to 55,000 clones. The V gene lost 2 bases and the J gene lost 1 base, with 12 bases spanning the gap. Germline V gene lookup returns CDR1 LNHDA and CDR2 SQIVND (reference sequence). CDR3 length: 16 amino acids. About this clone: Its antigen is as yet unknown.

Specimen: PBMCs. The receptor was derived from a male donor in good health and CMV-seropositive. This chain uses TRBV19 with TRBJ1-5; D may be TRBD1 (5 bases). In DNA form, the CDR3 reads TGTGCCAGTAGTATAAATGGAGGGGCAAGCAATCAGCCCCAGCATTTT. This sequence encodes CASSINGGASNQPQHF.